This entry concerns a single T cell receptor (beta chain). Which antigen it targets is not known. No much larger clonotype is one base removed from it; base qualities were not supplied. The data were obtained in a study of cytomegalovirus exposure and HLA in healthy donors (dated by TCRdb to about 2017). Regarding the research as a whole: According to an earlier analysis of a few hundred of the donors, about 179 million T cells yielded 90 million to 130 million unique TCR beta sequences and about 280 Gb of sequence data. An early release covering approximately 600 HLA-typed donors comprised roughly 300 gigabases of sequencing data and approximately 85 million unique TCR sequences. Of the roughly 410 genotyped donors, 81% were placed in the genetic ancestry cluster associated with self-reported Caucasian donors. The study was designed to test whether signatures of past pathogen exposure could be identified by cataloging public T cell receptors. The study used immunosequencing to profile the T cell repertoires of several hundred subjects and linked those repertoires to cytomegalovirus serostatus. In addition to the first cohort of 650 to 800 subjects, a separate validation cohort of some 120 different subjects was used. To predict cytomegalovirus infection status, the study combined high-throughput TCR immunosequencing, statistical association of individual TCRs with disease status, and machine learning. To study patterns of TCR occurrence, a later analysis re-analyzed previously published TCR beta repertoires from around 670 donors and added high-resolution HLA genotyping. In the later analysis, no new phenotypic data were used to find candidate immune exposures; instead, reliance was placed on TCR beta sequences and their occurrence across donors. In an earlier analysis of 500 to 650 of the donors, high-throughput TCR beta sequencing was used to judge whether each TCR beta V gene segment behaved as functional or pseudogenic. Donor age, sex, ethnicity and CMV serostatus were collected together with the repertoire data. In a later genetic analysis, genome-wide SNP genotypes for about three fifths of the roughly 670 donors were used, and that subset was treated as a discovery cohort. All discovery cohort repertoires had been generated using a single sequencing platform. HLA typing included class I and class II loci at four-digit resolution. The number of donors typed differed by locus, with about 629-630 for A, B, C, DRB1 and DQB1, about 500 for DQA1, 600 to 610 for DPA1, and under 490 for DPB1. Five DR-DQ haplotypes were handled as single units for association and clustering because linkage in the cohort was strong. Among about 400 genotyped donors of the cohort, an average of approximately 240,000 unique TCR beta nucleotide sequences was sequenced per donor, of which about 19% were non-productive.

The investigation overall reported the following: Linkage disequilibrium might explain the correlated functional status among segregating V segments, but an unknown experimental factor could not be ruled out. The authors suggested that the approach could potentially be generalized to other disease states and immunological phenotypes. The only immune exposure information available for the cohort was CMV serostatus. The 87-base-pair reads could not distinguish some IMGT-functional V segments, including TRBV6-2 and TRBV6-3, so those segments were excluded. In a later genetic analysis, a missense DCLRE1C variant was associated with V-gene and J-gene trimming of TCR beta chains, and the association was replicated in an independent cohort. Across donors, most TCR sequences were observed very rarely, whereas some public TCRs were present in many individuals. Only TCR beta chains were sequenced in this cohort, and the absence of alpha or paired-chain data limited detectable features. Cytomegalovirus status was reported to be diagnosed by the classifier with high specificity and sensitivity in both the original and validation cohorts. A later analysis reported that several top co-occurrence clusters appeared linked to parvovirus B19, influenza, CMV and Epstein-Barr virus. In vitro tests confirmed that a few of the cytomegalovirus-associated TCR beta chains recognize cytomegalovirus antigens. A total of 150 to 200 TCR beta chains were listed by the study as associated with cytomegalovirus. A further reported finding was that TCR beta sequences accurately predicted the HLA-A and HLA-B alleles for most subjects in the first cohort. HLA typing was unavailable for some donors at each locus, so association tests used only the typed subset. In an earlier analysis of about 600 of the donors, most TCR beta V segments appeared in productive rearrangements about 87% or about 30% of the time, broadly matching IMGT annotations. In a later analysis, most CMV-associated TCR beta chains were found to appear HLA-restricted, with HLA associations seemingly driven largely by CMV exposure. Sequencing depth was assumed to be roughly uniform across donors in the presence/absence analyses, though that assumption may not hold. When HLA alleles, especially DR and DQ, strongly co-occurred, attributing TCR associations to individual alleles was difficult. In a later analysis, over 15,000 TCR beta sequences were associated with specific HLA alleles at a false discovery rate of 0.05. The sequencing pipeline was judged likely to have produced a cluster of highly shared sequence variants as a technical artifact. According to a later genetic analysis, donors in an Asian-associated ancestry cluster had fewer N-insertions in productive TCRs than the roughly 660-donor mean. According to a later analysis, TCR association rates differed among HLA loci, with DRB1 alleles showing the most associated TCRs and HLA-C alleles showing the fewest. Compared with equally common non-associated chains, HLA-associated TCR beta chains in a later analysis were more clonally expanded and had lower generation probabilities. Because counts were too low, about 17 rarely observed V segments, including chromosome 9 orphons, were excluded from the earlier analysis of 587 of the donors.

Reading from cysteine to phenylalanine, the CDR3 counts 17 amino acids. Here the CDR3 DNA is all that survives: 51 bases in frame from base 1. After removal of 4 bases from V and 1 base from J, the junction retains 7 bases not matched to a gene. Via the germline V gene, CDR1 is SGHDT and CDR2 YYEEEE. The method was the immunoSEQ multiplex PCR assay. A mixture of 60 forward primers for TCR Vbeta segments and 13 reverse primers for TCR Jbeta segments was used in the multiplex PCR. A multiplex PCR assay on genomic DNA amplified the CDR3 region of rearranged TCR beta genes. Amplified TCR beta libraries were sequenced as 87-base-pair reads on the Illumina HiSeq System. Per the authors' processing: A later analysis counted approximately 76 million unique TCR beta chains across the roughly 700 repertoires, and around 9.9 million of these chains were shared by at least two donors. Raw reads were error-corrected and collapsed into unique sequences by a nearest-neighbor algorithm in which closely related sequences were merged to remove PCR and sequencing errors. Alignment of CDR3 sequences to IMGT reference sequences was used to assign V, D and J gene segments. Each retained sequence needed at least a six-nucleotide match to both a V gene segment and a J gene segment. Rearrangements were called productive when the CDR3 lacked stop codons and stayed in frame with V and J; all others were non-productive. Following IMGT convention, CDR3 was defined as the stretch from the second conserved V-encoded cysteine up to the conserved J-encoded phenylalanine. The earlier analysis of around 640 of the donors excluded sequences that lacked an unambiguous match to a single V gene segment. In an earlier analysis of about 590 of the donors, a V segment was called functional when productive rearrangements were above 56.7%, and segregating when the standard deviation between donors exceeded 5%. A statistical classification framework was built for diagnosing cytomegalovirus status from the catalog of TCR beta chain sequences. In a later analysis, TCR nucleotide sequences were compared against IMGT/GENE-DB human TR gene sequences so that V and J genes could be assigned. The TCRdist pipeline was used in a later analysis to assign CDR3 sequences and most-parsimonious VDJ recombination scenarios. In a later analysis, each TCR beta chain was defined by its CDR3 amino acid sequence together with its V-gene family, and reads lacking a unique V-gene family were excluded. In a later analysis, approximately 590 highly shared, low-generation-probability nucleotide sequences were removed to address suspected cross-contamination and a sequencing artifact. A later analysis calculated a clonal expansion index for each public chain from normalized within-repertoire ranks of inferred template counts. Generation probabilities in a later analysis came from a VDJ recombination model fitted to out-of-frame rearrangements, and those results were checked against IGoR. Hypergeometric tests were used in a later analysis to score TCR-TCR, TCR-HLA and TCR-CMV co-occurrence, with a repertoire-size bias correction applied to the TCR pairs. To estimate false discovery rates, a later analysis permuted the HLA or CMV assignments 20 times. In a later analysis, co-occurring TCRs were grouped using DBSCAN, and TCRdist sequence similarity was added for clustering within HLA-allele-positive subsets. Co-occurrence clustering excluded repertoires with fewer than 30,000 or more than 120,000 public chains, plus five with anomalous nucleotide sharing. TCRdb provides this immuneACCESS table in a form limited to in-frame rearrangements. Some clones are lacking; in checked studies, under half of them reflect an unresolved V gene, and why the rest are absent is not known. The V and J calls and clone size were taken over from that table, and D and trimming were inferred from the DNA. The sample includes 150,000 to 200,000 clones, with roughly 87% observed a single time. The ten largest account for about 0.24% of the sample.

In total, roughly 670 healthy bone marrow donors made up the cohort. Cohort members were all nominally healthy when sampled, although unrecorded immune exposures were likely present. The donor was CMV seronegative and belonged to the group of around 400 seronegative cohort members. A peripheral blood sample was provided by each donor, and peripheral blood mononuclear cells were used for TCR beta sequencing. The Qiagen DNeasy Blood Extraction Kit was used to extract genomic DNA from the blood cell samples. The sample comprised PBMCs. The chain couples TRBV5-6 to TRBJ2-7; 14 bases in between match TRBD2. The source of this sequence is a girl under two years old in good health and CMV-seronegative. The CDR3 protein sequence reads: CASSVGLAGAMSYEQYF. The nucleotide sequence reads TGTGCCAGCAGCGTGGGACTAGCGGGAGCCATGTCCTACGAGCAGTACTTC.